This T cell receptor beta chain was sequenced for a study of blood T cell repertoires in COVID-19. About the research overall: Some COVID-19 samples were acute and others convalescent; all came from the United States, Italy and Spain. T cells, B-cell-depleted T cells, or PBMCs supplied cDNA or gDNA.

Authors' analysis steps: Scientists estimated how many nucleated cells there were by amplifying reference gene primers. Method: immunoSEQ multiplex PCR; TCRdb's copy keeps in-frame clones and lacks some. V, J and clone size are those of that table, while D and trimming were read from the DNA. The repertoire holds around 140,000 clones, with around 84% as singletons. The CDR3 has 13 amino acids. Germline CDR1 reads LGHDT; CDR2 reads YNNKEL (reference sequence). The V gene lost 3 bases and the J gene lost 6 bases, with 9 bases spanning the gap. Seattle patients were enrolled during active infection and followed longitudinally.

J is TRBJ2-1 and V is TRBV3-1 (or the pseudogene TRBV3-2), with unresolved D. Input material: peripheral blood. This sequence originates from a young man with COVID-19, enrolled during active disease. The CDR3 reads CASSQLHTNEQFF. DNA of the CDR3: TGTGCCAGCAGCCAGTTACACACCAATGAGCAGTTCTTC.